Sequencing of this T cell receptor beta chain was carried out in a study of neurological immune-mediated disorders. Points from the study as a whole: One related-CDR3 cluster, which may be a signature, held the repertoires of 18 of 34 multiple sclerosis patients after phylogenetic grouping. No CDR3 amino acid sequences were shared by expanded clones across subjects, suggesting private repertoires in all groups.

This clonotype showed up many times. Antigen unknown. The cDNA was generated through 5'RACE incorporating 10-nucleotide random UMIs. TCRdb ran MiXCR on the 5' RACE reads and lists one entry per CDR3 protein. The sample holds roughly 60,000 distinct CDR3 sequences, about 4% seen once. Trimming removed 5 bases from V and 4 bases from J; junction bases left unmatched: 11. The CDR3 extends over 16 amino acids. CDR1 and CDR2 from the germline V gene are MNHEY and SVGEGT. The material sequenced was PBMCs. The rearrangement uses TRBV6-2 or TRBV6-3 and TRBJ2-7; TRBD1 matches at 10 bases. The receptor comes from a woman aged 45 to 65 with multiple sclerosis. The CDR3 is CASSPTPGTGAYEQYF. In DNA form, the CDR3 reads TGTGCCAGCAGTCCAACCCCCGGGACAGGGGCGTACGAGCAGTACTTC.